A single sample gave rise to the 24 T cell receptor beta chains below, sequenced in a study of CD8+ T cells in alopecia areata (dated by TCRdb to 2017 to 2018). The library was obtained by the immunoSEQ multiplex PCR assay. To provide template for TCR sequencing, every sample had RNA extracted and reverse transcribed into cDNA. As stored in TCRdb, this immuneACCESS dataset retains in-frame rearrangements with V and J assigned. A fraction of the clones does not appear; measured against another copy, unresolved V genes explain less than half of the discrepancy, and the remainder lacks a known reason. This sample holds some 170,000 clones; about 61% were observed only once. Roughly 17% of the sample comes from the top ten. The treatment or condition label, as the study defines it: oral pan-JAK inhibitor, 5-10 mg twice daily. The sequenced sample was CD4+ T cells sorted from blood, obtained around week 55, from a patient treated with tofacitinib. The receptor set was obtained from a human donor with alopecia areata.

The chain employs TRBV4-1 and TRBJ2-5; unclear D gene. The CDR3 totals 14 residues. The germline gives CDR1 MGHRA, CDR2 YSYEKL. The germline V and J ends were trimmed by 1 base and 1 base, with 7 bases remaining between them. This CDR3 is CASSQVGTQETQYF. CDR3 DNA: TGCGCCAGCAGCCAAGTTGGTACCCAAGAGACCCAGTACTTC.

The rearrangement uses TRBV7-9 and TRBJ2-7, with 8 bases fitting TRBD1. The junction had 12 bases not matched to a gene; V was cut back by 4 bases and J by 7 bases. Germline V gives CDR1 SEHNR, CDR2 FQNEAQ (reference sequence). CDR3 length: 15 amino acids. CDR3 protein: CASSSDRADPGEQYF. CDR3 nucleotides: TGTGCCAGCAGCTCGGACAGGGCTGACCCGGGGGAGCAGTACTTC.

The V gene is TRBV2, the J gene TRBJ1-3; D is undetermined. There are 15 residues in the CDR3. The germline V gene encodes CDR1 SNHLY and CDR2 FYNNEI. Trimming took off 1 base at V and 0 bases at J, with 7 bases between the two ends. CDR3 bases: TGTGCCAGCAGTGAAGGGTCGGTCTCTGGAAACACCATATATTTT. Translated: CASSEGSVSGNTIYF.

The CDR3 region is CSAGSSYEQYF. In DNA, the CDR3 is TGCAGCGCCGGGAGCTCCTACGAGCAGTACTTC. V is TRBV29-1 and J is TRBJ2-7; a possible D gene is TRBD2 (6 bases). CDR1 is SQVTM and CDR2 is ANQGSEA in the germline V gene. Trimming removed 7 bases from V and 0 bases from J, with 7 bases in between. The CDR3 contains 11 residues.

CDR3 sequence reads: CAWNRGNLAYNEQFF. In DNA, the CDR3 is TGTGCCTGGAACCGGGGGAACTTGGCCTACAATGAGCAGTTCTTC. The genes are TRBV30 and TRBJ2-1; D may be TRBD2 (6 bases). Germline V gene sequence: CDR1 GTSNPN, CDR2 SVGIG (reference sequence). The CDR3 consists of 15 residues. Trimming removed 4 bases at V and 2 bases at J, with 15 bases between.

The chain carries TRBV18 and TRBJ1-6; 7 positions agree with TRBD1. This CDR3 is 15 amino acids long. Germline values: CDR1 KGHSH, CDR2 LQKENI. V lost 2 bases to trimming and J lost 5 bases; unmatched junction nucleotides: 3. The CDR3 loop reads CASSPGQVDNSPLHF. The CDR3 DNA sequence: TGTGCCAGCTCACCAGGACAGGTTGATAATTCACCCCTCCACTTT. Using reference TRBV18 and TRBJ1-6 for the parts outside the CDR3, the full variable domain is NAGVMQNPRHLVRRRGQEARLRCSPMKGHSHVYWYRQLPEEGLKFMVYLQKENIIDESGMPKERFSAEFPKEGPSILRIQQVVRGDSAAYFCASSPGQVDNSPLHFGNGTRLTVT.

This chain uses TRBV5-1 with TRBJ1-6; unclear D gene. Germline V gene data show CDR1 as SGHRS and CDR2 as YFSETQ. The CDR3 length is 11 residues. V lost 4 bases to trimming and J lost 12 bases, with 8 bases between them. The CDR3 DNA sequence: TGCGCCAGCAGCCGGCCAGGACCCCTCCACTTT. Translation gives CASSRPGPLHF.

This clone turned up a few times. The CDR3 nucleotides read TGTGCCAGCAGCCAGCTGACAGGTCTGAACACTGAAGCTTTCTTT. Protein: CASSQLTGLNTEAFF. V gene TRBV14 combines with J gene TRBJ1-1; a possible D gene is TRBD1 (6 bases). V was pared by 3 bases and J by 0 bases, with 11 bases between. There are 15 residues in the CDR3. CDR1 is SGHDN and CDR2 is FVKESK in the germline V gene.

The chain couples TRBV27 to TRBJ1-1, with D perhaps TRBD1 (6 bases). The CDR3 has 15 amino acids. V was shortened by 1 base and J by 1 base, with 10 bases between the two germline ends. Germline V lookup: CDR1 MNHEY, CDR2 SMNVEV (reference sequence). CDR3 in amino acids: CASSLFGQSNTEAFF. The CDR3 DNA reads TGTGCCAGCAGTTTATTCGGACAGTCGAACACTGAAGCTTTCTTT.

This clone was seen a handful of times. This sequence joins TRBV10-3 and TRBJ2-1; TRBD1 agrees at 7 bases. J was trimmed by 4 bases and V by 8 bases; bases with no gene match: 2. This CDR3 comprises 12 residues. The germline CDR1 and CDR2 sequences are ENHRY and SYGVKD. This chain's CDR3 is CAIRDRYNEQFF. Written as DNA, the CDR3 is TGTGCCATCCGGGACAGATACAATGAGCAGTTCTTC.

This clone was counted a few times. The V gene is TRBV7-9, the J gene TRBJ1-2, with D perhaps TRBD1 (5 bases). This CDR3 has 14 amino acids. Germline lookup yields CDR1 SEHNR and CDR2 FQNEAQ (reference sequence). V was clipped by 4 bases and J by 0 bases, with 9 bases between them. This chain's CDR3 is CASSYDRTNYGYTF. CDR3 nucleotides: TGTGCCAGCAGCTACGACAGAACTAACTATGGCTACACCTTC.

This clone occurred a few times. The gene calls are TRBV5-1 and TRBJ1-1; D not certain. Germline V gene sequence: CDR1 SGHRS, CDR2 YFSETQ. CDR3 length equals 15 residues. V lost 0 bases to trimming and J lost 2 bases, with 11 bases between them. The CDR3 sequence is CASSLGVSVNTEAFF. In nucleotides, the CDR3 is TGCGCCAGCAGCTTGGGAGTTTCGGTAAACACTGAAGCTTTCTTT.

V usage is TRBV5-6 and J usage is TRBJ1-1, with a tentative D call TRBD1 (6 bases). Trimming stripped 7 bases from V and 1 base from J, with 14 bases between. The CDR3 contains 14 residues. Germline assignment: CDR1 SGHDT and CDR2 YYEEEE. Here the CDR3 DNA reads TGTGCCAGCGTTCAAACAGGGAAGAACACTGAAGCTTTCTTT. Amino acids: CASVQTGKNTEAFF. The full variable domain, with the rest looked up from reference TRBV5-6 and TRBJ1-1, is DAGVTQSPTHLIKTRGQQVTLRCSPKSGHDTVSWYQQALGQGPQFIFQYYEEEERQRGNFPDRFSGHQFPNYSSELNVNALLLGDSALYLCASVQTGKNTEAFFGQGTRLTVV.

This clone was detected only once. This chain joins TRBV2 and TRBJ2-5, with 8 bases fitting TRBD1. The V gene end was trimmed by 7 bases and the J gene end by 2 bases; junction bases not matched to a gene: 6. The CDR3 sequence is 14 residues long. CDR1 and CDR2 (germline): SNHLY, FYNNEI. The chain's CDR3 is CASTRTGRQETQYF. The CDR3 DNA reads as TGTGCCAGCACCAGGACAGGGAGGCAAGAGACCCAGTACTTC.

The chain combines TRBV30 with TRBJ1-2; no clear D gene. CDR1 and CDR2 (germline): GTSNPN, SVGIG (reference sequence). V was pared by 3 bases and J by 8 bases, with 19 bases between. The CDR3 extends over 14 amino acids. CDR3 sequence: CAWRGPRGGPGYTF. Here the CDR3 DNA reads TGTGCCTGGAGAGGCCCTCGGGGAGGGCCCGGCTACACCTTC.

The sample holds a few counts of this clone. The rearrangement links TRBV2 to TRBJ1-1, with D unresolved. Deletions cut 7 bases from V and 3 bases from J, with 15 bases between. Germline-derived CDR1 and CDR2 are SNHLY and FYNNEI. CDR3 length equals 14 residues. CDR3 sequence: CASTRAPGDTEAFF. The CDR3 region has the DNA TGTGCCAGCACTAGGGCCCCCGGCGACACTGAAGCTTTCTTT.

This clone turned up a few times. This chain uses TRBV5-8 with TRBJ1-1, with D unresolved. The germline V gene encodes CDR1 SGHTS and CDR2 YDEGEE. Trimming shortened V by 2 bases and J by 8 bases, and 13 bases separated the two germline ends. CDR3 length equals 13 residues. The CDR3 sequence: CASSFSHMGEAFF. The CDR3 DNA reads TGTGCCAGCAGCTTTTCCCACATGGGGGAAGCTTTCTTT.

This clone appeared once. The gene calls are TRBV30 and TRBJ1-1; D ambiguous. This CDR3 contains 13 residues. Trimming left V 0 bases short and J 4 bases short, with 9 bases between. Germline CDR1 and CDR2: GTSNPN and SVGIG (reference sequence). DNA for the CDR3: TGTGCCTGGAGTGTAGGGCAGGTCACTGAAGCTTTCTTT. Translated, it gives CAWSVGQVTEAFF.

The V call is TRBV27, the J call TRBJ2-7; 10 bases agree with TRBD1. Trimming took 8 bases from V and 6 from J; bases not matched to a gene: 10. This CDR3 is 14 amino acids long. Per the germline V gene, CDR1 is MNHEY and CDR2 is SMNVEV (reference sequence). This CDR3 reads CASRPWGQGTEQYF. CDR3 nucleotides: TGTGCCAGCCGCCCATGGGGACAGGGGACCGAGCAGTACTTC.

The chain links TRBV2 to TRBJ2-3; unclear D gene. CDR3 size: 14 residues. Germline V CDR1 and CDR2: SNHLY, FYNNEI. The germline V and J ends were trimmed by 3 bases and 2 bases, with 9 bases remaining between them. The CDR3 spells CASSENRNTDTQYF. The CDR3 DNA reads TGTGCCAGCAGTGAGAATAGAAACACAGATACGCAGTATTTT.

This clone occurred a few times. The J gene is TRBJ2-5, the V gene TRBV27; 11 positions match TRBD2. Germline V lookup: CDR1 MNHEY, CDR2 SMNVEV (reference sequence). J was trimmed by 7 bases and V by 5 bases; bases with no gene match: 9. There are 15 residues in the CDR3. CDR3 loop: CASSLGTSGSGTQYF. The CDR3 DNA is TGTGCCAGCAGTCTCGGGACTAGCGGCTCGGGGACCCAGTACTTC.

This chain connects TRBV25-1 to TRBJ1-1, with TRBD1 as a possible D gene (5 bases). With 7 bases removed from V and 2 bases from J, the gap between germline ends came to 14 bases. The CDR3 loop spans 14 amino acids. CDR1 and CDR2 (germline): MGHDK, SYGVNS. DNA of the CDR3: TGTGCCAGCAAAGAATTCGGGGGAAACACTGAAGCTTTCTTT. It yields the protein CASKEFGGNTEAFF.

This clone was found a few times. This sequence joins TRBV30 and TRBJ2-1, with D perhaps matching TRBD1 (6 bases). The CDR3 has 12 amino acids. Germline CDR1 is GTSNPN and CDR2 is SVGIG (reference sequence). The CDR3 protein is CARGQGYNEQFF. As DNA, the CDR3 is TGTGCACGAGGTCAGGGGTACAATGAGCAGTTCTTC.

This clone was seen more than once but under ten times. The chain joins TRBV5-1 to TRBJ2-3; perhaps TRBD1 as D (6 bases). Trimming took off 5 bases at V and 0 bases at J, with 10 bases between the two ends. There are 14 residues in the CDR3. CDR1 is SGHRS, CDR2 YFSETQ, per germline. The CDR3, as DNA: TGCGCCAGCAGTCCTGGACAGAGCACAGATACGCAGTATTTT. Protein sequence: CASSPGQSTDTQYF.